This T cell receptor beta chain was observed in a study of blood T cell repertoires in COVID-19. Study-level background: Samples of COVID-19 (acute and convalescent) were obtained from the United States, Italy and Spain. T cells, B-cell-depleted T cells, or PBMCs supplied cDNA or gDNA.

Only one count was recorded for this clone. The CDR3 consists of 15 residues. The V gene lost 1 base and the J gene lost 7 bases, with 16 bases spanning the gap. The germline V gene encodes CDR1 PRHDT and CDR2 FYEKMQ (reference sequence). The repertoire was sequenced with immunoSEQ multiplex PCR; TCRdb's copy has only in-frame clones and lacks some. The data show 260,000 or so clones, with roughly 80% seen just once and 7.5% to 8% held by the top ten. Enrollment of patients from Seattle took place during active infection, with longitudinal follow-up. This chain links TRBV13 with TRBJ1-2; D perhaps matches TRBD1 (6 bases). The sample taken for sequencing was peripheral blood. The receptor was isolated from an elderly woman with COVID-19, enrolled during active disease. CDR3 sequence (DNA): TGTGCCAGCAGCTTAGAGCGGGGGGCCTCGTCTGGCTACACCTTC. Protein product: CASSLERGASSGYTF.